A selection of T cell receptor beta chains follows, all from one sample in a study of Ad26.COV2.S vaccination and SARS-CoV-2 variants. Clones were sequenced by immunoSEQ multiplex PCR, and TCRdb holds only the in-frame ones, with some missing. The sample includes roughly 510,000 clones, approximately 88% of them seen just once. This material consisted of peripheral blood, taken in a trial of Ad26.COV2.S vaccine versus placebo. These receptors all stem from a person between 18 and 60 years old who received the Ad26.COV2.S COVID-19 vaccine or a placebo. Both conserved end residues are trimmed from each CDR3.

J: TRBJ2-7
V: TRBV11-3
CDR3: ASSLSGAYEQY

J: TRBJ2-2
V: TRBV28
CDR3: ASTIGDSRTGELF

J: TRBJ1-2
V: TRBV5-5
CDR3: ASSSTDRDYYGYT

J: TRBJ2-7
V: TRBV4-1
CDR3: ASSQTSDRSSYEQY

J: TRBJ2-1
V: TRBV11-3
CDR3: ASSFSTFSDNEQF

J: TRBJ1-2
V: TRBV11-1
CDR3: ASSLAPDYGYT

J: TRBJ2-1
V: TRBV28
CDR3: ASRGAGGYNEQF

J: TRBJ1-3
V: TRBV6-5
CDR3: ASTQAETPGNTIY

J: TRBJ2-7
V: TRBV18
CDR3: ASSQDRLYEQY

J: TRBJ1-4
V: TRBV11-2
CDR3: ASSLGTGTEKLF

J: TRBJ2-7
V: TRBV11-2
CDR3: ASTSSGAGNEQY

J: TRBJ2-2
V: TRBV4-1
CDR3: ASSQASGNTGELF

J: TRBJ2-2
V: TRBV4-3
CDR3: ASSQDPGTGANTGELF

J: TRBJ2-1
V: TRBV27
CDR3: ASSFEGRYNEQF

J: TRBJ2-3
V: TRBV4-3
CDR3: ASSHGKGNTDTQY

J: TRBJ2-5
V: TRBV27
CDR3: ASSFRGETQY

J: TRBJ1-1
V: TRBV6-2/TRBV6-3
CDR3: ASSRQRQLNTEAF

J: TRBJ1-2
V: TRBV5-8
CDR3: ASSPPGTGVYGYT

J: TRBJ1-5
V: TRBV19
CDR3: ASSIKPGTASNQPQH

J: TRBJ2-7
V: TRBV15
CDR3: ATSSSPGFSYEQY

J: TRBJ2-3
V: TRBV2
CDR3: ASSVQGATDTQY

J: TRBJ2-7
V: TRBV9
CDR3: ASSVDPAPRGGYEQY

J: TRBJ1-2
V: TRBV19
CDR3: ASSLSDGYT

J: TRBJ2-2
V: TRBV27
CDR3: ASSLLRENTGELF

J: TRBJ2-4
V: TRBV25-1
CDR3: ASSESGGDIQY

J: TRBJ2-1
V: TRBV2
CDR3: ASRDYNEQF

J: TRBJ1-1
V: TRBV5-6
CDR3: ASSFDSEAF

J: TRBJ1-2
V: TRBV6-1
CDR3: ASSSTSYYGYT

J: TRBJ1-5
V: TRBV15
CDR3: ATSRGGGDQPQH

J: TRBJ2-5
V: TRBV4-3
CDR3: ASSQVASGGETQY

J: TRBJ2-3
V: TRBV28
CDR3: ASRDEGGDTQY

J: TRBJ1-5
V: TRBV18
CDR3: ASSETGKEPQH

J: TRBJ1-1
V: TRBV20-1
CDR3: SASLADTEAF

J: TRBJ2-3
V: TRBV27
CDR3: ASKVERNTDTQY

J: TRBJ1-1
V: TRBV2
CDR3: ASSEELRGAAEAF

J: TRBJ2-2
V: TRBV5-4
CDR3: ASSSGGGGTGELF

J: TRBJ1-6
V: TRBV2
CDR3: ASSVRNNSPLH

J: TRBJ2-7
V: TRBV27
CDR3: ASSWERSYEQY

J: TRBJ2-5
V: TRBV5-1
CDR3: ASSLDGVGETQY

J: TRBJ2-3
V: TRBV7-2
CDR3: ASSLDGKRADTQY

J: TRBJ2-3
V: TRBV24-1
CDR3: ATSDLTPGGGHTQY

J: TRBJ1-5
V: TRBV28
CDR3: ASRTQGNQPQH

J: TRBJ2-7
V: TRBV10-3
CDR3: AASPGLAGGEQY

J: TRBJ2-5
V: TRBV7-9
CDR3: ASSRPKETQY

J: TRBJ1-2
V: TRBV29-1
CDR3: SVEDGGYT

J: TRBJ2-5
V: TRBV5-4
CDR3: ASINRGREETQY

J: TRBJ1-2
V: TRBV6-2/TRBV6-3
CDR3: ASSTGTDNGYT

J: TRBJ1-2
V: TRBV5-6
CDR3: ASSLVGDSMYGYT

J: TRBJ2-5
V: TRBV5-1
CDR3: ASSPGLDYKETQY

J: TRBJ2-1
V: TRBV7-8
CDR3: ASSLAYPLFSSYNEQF

J: TRBJ2-1
V: TRBV29-1
CDR3: SVDGGRGGYYNEQF

J: TRBJ2-1
V: TRBV15
CDR3: ATSRTGTGLRNEQF

J: TRBJ2-7
V: TRBV30
CDR3: AWSVLRGGETYYYEQY

J: TRBJ1-1
V: TRBV12-3/TRBV12-4
CDR3: ASSLQGAGAF

J: TRBJ2-2
V: TRBV27
CDR3: ASSTRDRGFSGELF

J: TRBJ2-1
V: TRBV7-3
CDR3: ASSLTGTTGDEQF